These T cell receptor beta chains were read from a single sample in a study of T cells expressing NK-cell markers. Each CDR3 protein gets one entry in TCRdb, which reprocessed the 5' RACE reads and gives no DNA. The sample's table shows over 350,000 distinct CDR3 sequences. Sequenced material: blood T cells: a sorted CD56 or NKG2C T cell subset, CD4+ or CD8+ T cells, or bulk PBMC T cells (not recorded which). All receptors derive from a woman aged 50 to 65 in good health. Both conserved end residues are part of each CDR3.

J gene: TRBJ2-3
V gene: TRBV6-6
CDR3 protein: CASSFGSRAGPSTDTQYF

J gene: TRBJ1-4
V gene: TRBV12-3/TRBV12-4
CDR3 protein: CASSKSENEKLFF

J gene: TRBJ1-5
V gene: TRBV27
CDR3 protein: CASSSRQGHSNQPQHF

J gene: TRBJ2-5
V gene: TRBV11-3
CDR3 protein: CASKMIHQETQYF

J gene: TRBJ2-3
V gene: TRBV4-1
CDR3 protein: CASRIITSSPIDTQYF

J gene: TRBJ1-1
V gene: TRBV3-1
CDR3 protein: CASSQGSQEAFF

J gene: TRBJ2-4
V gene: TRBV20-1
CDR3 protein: CSASPTGGENIQYF

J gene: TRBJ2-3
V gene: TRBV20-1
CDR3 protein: CSAKGLVTQYF

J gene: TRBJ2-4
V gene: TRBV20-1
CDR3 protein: CSASIAGTGEAKNIQYF

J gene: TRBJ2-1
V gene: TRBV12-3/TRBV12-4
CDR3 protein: CASTPRDYDNEQFF

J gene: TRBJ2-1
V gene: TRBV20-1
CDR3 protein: CSAPAEFKYNEQFF

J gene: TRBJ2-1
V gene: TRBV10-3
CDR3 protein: CAISEKVPSLGNEQFF

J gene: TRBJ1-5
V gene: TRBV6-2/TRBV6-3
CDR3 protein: CASKNTVNQPQHF

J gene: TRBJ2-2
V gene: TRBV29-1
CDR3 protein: CSVFTGTSHTGELFF

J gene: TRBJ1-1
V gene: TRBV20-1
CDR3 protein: CSVMVGNEAFF

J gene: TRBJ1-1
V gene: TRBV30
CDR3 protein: CAWERPGQISEAFF

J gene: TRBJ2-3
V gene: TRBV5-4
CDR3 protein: CASSSLFGTGRDTQYF

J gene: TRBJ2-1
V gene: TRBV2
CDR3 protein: CASTVTRDPNEQFF

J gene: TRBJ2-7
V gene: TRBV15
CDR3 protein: CATSRSSQGAYEQYF

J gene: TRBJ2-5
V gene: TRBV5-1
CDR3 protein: CASSTTGGRGETQYF

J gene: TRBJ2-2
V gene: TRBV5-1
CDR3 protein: CASSAGVGGATGELFF

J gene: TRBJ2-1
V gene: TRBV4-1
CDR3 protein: CASSRVSSNEQFF

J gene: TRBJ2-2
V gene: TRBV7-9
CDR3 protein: CASSSLTSGLTGELFF

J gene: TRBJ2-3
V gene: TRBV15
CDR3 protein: CATKAGPDTQYF

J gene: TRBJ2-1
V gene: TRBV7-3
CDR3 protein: CASSLQLAGFQEQFF

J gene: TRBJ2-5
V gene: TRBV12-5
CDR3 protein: CASGLGQLQETQYF

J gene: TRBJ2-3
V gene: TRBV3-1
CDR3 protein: CASSQGTSGLMADTQYF

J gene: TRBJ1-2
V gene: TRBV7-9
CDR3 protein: CASRPRNGKGGYTF

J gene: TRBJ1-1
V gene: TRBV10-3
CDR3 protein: CAISRGGDTEAFF

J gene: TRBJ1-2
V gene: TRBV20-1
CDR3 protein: CSARDLFGGANYGYTF

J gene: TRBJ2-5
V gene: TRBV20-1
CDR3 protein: CSARGRTGRWETQYF

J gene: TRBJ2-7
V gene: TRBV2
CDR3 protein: CASSPTGTPYEQYF

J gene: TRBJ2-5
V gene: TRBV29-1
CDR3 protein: CSASSGTQETQYF

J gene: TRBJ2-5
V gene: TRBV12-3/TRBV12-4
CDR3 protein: CASSSPRTDQETQYF

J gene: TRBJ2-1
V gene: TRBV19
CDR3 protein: CASSIGSGVSYNEQFF

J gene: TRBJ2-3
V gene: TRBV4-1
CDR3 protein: CASSQVGGPTDTQYF

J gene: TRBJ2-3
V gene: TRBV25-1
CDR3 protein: CASSVSDARDTQYF

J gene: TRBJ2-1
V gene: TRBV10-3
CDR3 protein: CAISEPGQGAISQFF

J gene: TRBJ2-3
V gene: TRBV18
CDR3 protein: CASSAQRESTDTQYF